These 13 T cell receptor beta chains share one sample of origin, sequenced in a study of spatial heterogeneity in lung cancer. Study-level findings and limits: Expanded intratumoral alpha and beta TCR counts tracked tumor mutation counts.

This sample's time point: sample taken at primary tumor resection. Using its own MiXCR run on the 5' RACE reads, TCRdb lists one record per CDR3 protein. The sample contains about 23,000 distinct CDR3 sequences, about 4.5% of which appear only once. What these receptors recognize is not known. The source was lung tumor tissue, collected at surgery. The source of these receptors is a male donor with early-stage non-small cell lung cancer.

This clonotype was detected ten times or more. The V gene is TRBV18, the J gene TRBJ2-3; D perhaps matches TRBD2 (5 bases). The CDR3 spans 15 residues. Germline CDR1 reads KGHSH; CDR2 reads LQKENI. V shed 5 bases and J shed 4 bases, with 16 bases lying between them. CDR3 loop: CASSSNPAGADTQYF. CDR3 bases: TGTGCCAGCTCATCTAACCCAGCCGGGGCAGATACGCAGTATTTT.

The CDR3 coding sequence is TGTGCCAGTCCCCCCCACAGGGGGACCCTTTACGAGCAGTACTTC. Amino acid sequence: CASPPHRGTLYEQYF. The chain combines TRBV27 with TRBJ2-7, with 8 bases that match TRBD1. Germline loops: CDR1 MNHEY, CDR2 SMNVEV (reference sequence). V gave up 9 bases and J gave up 4 bases; unmatched junction bases: 14. This CDR3 has 15 amino acids.

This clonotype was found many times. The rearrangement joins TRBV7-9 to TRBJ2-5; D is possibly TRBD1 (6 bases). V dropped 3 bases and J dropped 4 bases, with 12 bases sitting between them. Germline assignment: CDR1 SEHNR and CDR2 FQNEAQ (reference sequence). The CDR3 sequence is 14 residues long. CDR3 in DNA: TGTGCCAGCAGCTTCCGCAGGGGCGGAGAGACCCAGTACTTC. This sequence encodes CASSFRRGGETQYF.

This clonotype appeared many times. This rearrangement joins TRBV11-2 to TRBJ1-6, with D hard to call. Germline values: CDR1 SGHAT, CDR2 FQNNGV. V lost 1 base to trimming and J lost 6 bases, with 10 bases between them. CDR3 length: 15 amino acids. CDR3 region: CASSLVVGSNSPLHF. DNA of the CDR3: TGTGCCAGCAGCTTAGTCGTTGGGAGTAATTCACCCCTCCACTTT. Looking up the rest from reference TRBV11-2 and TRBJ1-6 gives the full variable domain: EAGVAQSPRYKIIEKRQSVAFWCNPISGHATLYWYQQILGQGPKLLIQFQNNGVVDDSQLPKDRFSAERLKGVDSTLKIQPAKLEDSAVYLCASSLVVGSNSPLHFGNGTRLTVT.

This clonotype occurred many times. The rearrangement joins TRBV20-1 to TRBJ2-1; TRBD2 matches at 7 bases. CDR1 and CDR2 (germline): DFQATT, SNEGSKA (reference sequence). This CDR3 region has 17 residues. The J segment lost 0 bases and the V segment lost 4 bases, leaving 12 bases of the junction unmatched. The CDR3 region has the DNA TGCAGTGCTACTTCCGGGACTACCTTTCGCTCCTACAATGAGCAGTTCTTC. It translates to CSATSGTTFRSYNEQFF.

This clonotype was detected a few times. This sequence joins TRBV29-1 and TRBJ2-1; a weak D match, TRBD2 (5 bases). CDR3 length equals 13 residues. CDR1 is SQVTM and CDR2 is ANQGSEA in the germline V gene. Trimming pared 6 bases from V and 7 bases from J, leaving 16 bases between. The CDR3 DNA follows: TGCAGCGTCCTTCCGGGAACGAGGAATGAGCAGTTCTTC. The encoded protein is CSVLPGTRNEQFF.

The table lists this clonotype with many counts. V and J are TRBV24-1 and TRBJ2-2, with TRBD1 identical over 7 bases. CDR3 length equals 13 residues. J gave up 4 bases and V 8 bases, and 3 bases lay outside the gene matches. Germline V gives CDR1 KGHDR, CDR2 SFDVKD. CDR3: CATKGASTGELFF. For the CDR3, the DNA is TGTGCCACCAAGGGGGCGAGCACCGGGGAGCTGTTTTTT.

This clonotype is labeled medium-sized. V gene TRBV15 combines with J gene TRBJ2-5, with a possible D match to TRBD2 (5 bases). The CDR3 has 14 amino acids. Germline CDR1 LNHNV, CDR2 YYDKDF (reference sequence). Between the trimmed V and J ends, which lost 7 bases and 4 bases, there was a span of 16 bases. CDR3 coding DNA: TGTGCCACCAACACTCGGGTCGGGGTAGAGACCCAGTACTTC. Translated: CATNTRVGVETQYF.

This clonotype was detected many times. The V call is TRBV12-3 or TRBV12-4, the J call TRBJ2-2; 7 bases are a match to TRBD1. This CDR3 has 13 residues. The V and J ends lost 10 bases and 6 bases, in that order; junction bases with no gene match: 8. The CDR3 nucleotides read TGTGCCAACCGAGGGGGCTGGGCCGGGGAGCTGTTTTTT. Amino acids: CANRGGWAGELFF.

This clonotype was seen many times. CDR3 in amino acids: CASSPPTGWQYF. As DNA, the CDR3 is TGTGCCAGCAGTCCTCCGACAGGGTGGCAGTACTTC. The chain uses TRBV28 and TRBJ2-7, with 7 bases fitting TRBD1. The CDR3 has 12 amino acids. The V segment lost 5 bases and the J segment 9 bases; nucleotides outside the gene matches: 7. The germline V gene encodes CDR1 MDHEN and CDR2 SYDVKM.

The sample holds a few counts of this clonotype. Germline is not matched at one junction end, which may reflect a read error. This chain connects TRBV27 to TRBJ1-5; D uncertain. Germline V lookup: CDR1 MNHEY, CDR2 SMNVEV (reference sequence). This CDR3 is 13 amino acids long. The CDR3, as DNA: TGTGCCAGCAGTTTATCATCCCTTCAGCCCCGGCATTTT. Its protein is CASSLSSLQPRHF.

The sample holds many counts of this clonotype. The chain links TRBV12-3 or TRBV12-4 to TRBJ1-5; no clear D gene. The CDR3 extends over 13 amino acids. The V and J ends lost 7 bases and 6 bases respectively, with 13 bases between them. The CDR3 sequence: CASTLFLGQPQHF. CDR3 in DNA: TGTGCCAGCACTCTATTTTTGGGTCAGCCCCAGCATTTT.

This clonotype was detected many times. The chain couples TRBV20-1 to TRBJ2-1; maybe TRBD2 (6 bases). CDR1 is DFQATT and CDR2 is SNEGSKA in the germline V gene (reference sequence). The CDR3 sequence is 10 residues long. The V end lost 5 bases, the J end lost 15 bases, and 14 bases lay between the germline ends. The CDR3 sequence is CSASQLAPFF. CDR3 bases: TGCAGTGCTTCCCAACTAGCACCGTTCTTC.